This T cell receptor (beta chain) was sequenced for a study of technical replicates of blood from several donors. The CDR3 is 14 residues long. Trimming removed 6 bases at V and 0 bases at J, with 15 bases between. CDR1 and CDR2 from the germline V gene are SQVTM and ANQGSEA. The method was immunoSEQ multiplex PCR; TCRdb's version includes in-frame clones alone and lacks a portion of them. The sample carries tens of thousands of clones, under 95% recorded once. Material: T cells isolated from PBMCs. The chain employs TRBV29-1 and TRBJ2-7, with D possibly TRBD1 on 6 matching bases. The sequence derives from a human donor in good health. This CDR3 reads CSVVGQLSSYEQYF. CDR3 DNA: TGCAGCGTCGTTGGACAGCTTAGCTCCTACGAGCAGTACTTC.